This T cell receptor (beta chain) emerged from a study of blood T cell repertoires in COVID-19. Study context: The United States, Italy and Spain were the sources of the acute and convalescent COVID-19 samples.

Seattle participants joined during active infection and were tracked over time. Trimming pared 0 bases from V and 10 bases from J, leaving 7 bases between. Germline CDR1 reads SGHRS; CDR2 reads YFSETQ. The CDR3 contains 11 residues. Original methodology: Reference gene primer amplification yielded estimated nucleated cell counts. Clones were sequenced by immunoSEQ multiplex PCR, and TCRdb holds only the in-frame ones, with some missing. V and J calls and clone size come straight from that table; D and trimming were deduced from the DNA. This table holds 200,000 to 250,000 clones, about four fifths found once.

Sequencing was done on a sample of peripheral blood. The chain joins TRBV5-1 to TRBJ2-5; D is unresolved. This receptor was identified in a woman of 80 years or more with COVID-19, enrolled during active disease. The CDR3 DNA follows: TGCGCCAGCAGCTTGGCTTCTATCCAGTACTTC. This translates into CASSLASIQYF. The full variable domain, its missing parts supplied by reference TRBV5-1 and TRBJ2-5, is KAGVTQTPRYLIKTRGQQVTLSCSPISGHRSVSWYQQTPGQGLQFLFEYFSETQRNKGNFPGRFSGRQFSNSRSEMNVSTLELGDSALYLCASSLASIQYFGPGTRLLVL.